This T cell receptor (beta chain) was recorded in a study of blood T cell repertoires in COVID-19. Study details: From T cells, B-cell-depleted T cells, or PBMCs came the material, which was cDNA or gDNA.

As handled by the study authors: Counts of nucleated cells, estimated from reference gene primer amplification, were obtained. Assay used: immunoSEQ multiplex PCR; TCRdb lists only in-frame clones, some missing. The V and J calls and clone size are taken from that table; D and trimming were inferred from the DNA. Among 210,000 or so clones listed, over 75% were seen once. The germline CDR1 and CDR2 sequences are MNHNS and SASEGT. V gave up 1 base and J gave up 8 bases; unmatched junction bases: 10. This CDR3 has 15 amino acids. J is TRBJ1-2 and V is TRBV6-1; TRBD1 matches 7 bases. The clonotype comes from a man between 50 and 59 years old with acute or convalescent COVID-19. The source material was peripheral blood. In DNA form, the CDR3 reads TGTGCCAGCAGTGAAGGGGGTAGGGGGCTAAGAGGCTACACCTTC. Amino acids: CASSEGGRGLRGYTF.